This T cell receptor (beta chain) comes out of a study of blood T cells in healthy people across ages. A second 7 to 11 cycle PCR used barcoded and J-beta primers. TCRdb fed the 5' RACE reads into MiXCR, producing one record per CDR3 protein. The repertoire holds 1.5 million to 1.9 million distinct CDR3 sequences, 42% seen once, with 4% in the top ten. In germline, CDR1 is SGHRS, CDR2 YFSETQ. The CDR3 covers 15 residues. V lost 3 bases to trimming and J lost 7 bases; unmatched junction nucleotides: 7. The chain is built from TRBV5-1 and TRBJ2-1, with 10 bases aligning to TRBD1. The source is a woman aged 18 to 35 in good health. The sample consisted of blood. The CDR3 reads CASSWGTGVGNEQFF. Here the CDR3 DNA reads TGCGCCAGCAGCTGGGGGACAGGGGTTGGGAATGAGCAGTTCTTC.